Listed below are T cell receptor beta chains from one sample, sequenced in a study of blood T cell repertoires in COVID-19. Using immunoSEQ multiplex PCR, the repertoire was profiled, and TCRdb retains in-frame clones only, with some absent. Of about 140,000 clones listed, over 80% are singletons. Input material: peripheral blood. These receptors originate from a man in his fifties or sixties with active or convalescent COVID-19. Both conserved end residues are part of each CDR3. Each record gives: V gene, D gene, J gene, clone size, CDR3 DNA, CDR3 protein. D genes are given only for firm matches. A row's size may be missing; if present it is once, few, many or a size class.

V gene: TRBV7-2
D gene: -
J gene: TRBJ1-1
clone size: -
CDR3 DNA: TGTGCCAGCAGCTTAAGGGCAGGGCAGGGCACTGAAGCTTTCTTT
CDR3 protein: CASSLRAGQGTEAFF

V gene: TRBV6-1
D gene: -
J gene: TRBJ1-2
clone size: -
CDR3 DNA: TGTGCCAGCAGTGACAGGGGCTATGGCTACACCTTC
CDR3 protein: CASSDRGYGYTF

V gene: TRBV28
D gene: TRBD1
J gene: TRBJ1-2
clone size: -
CDR3 DNA: TGTGCCAGCAGCTGGGACAGTTTCCCCTATGGCTACACCTTC
CDR3 protein: CASSWDSFPYGYTF

V gene: TRBV7-9
D gene: TRBD1
J gene: TRBJ1-2
clone size: -
CDR3 DNA: TGTGCCAGCAGCTCCGACAGGGGAGACGGCTACACCTTC
CDR3 protein: CASSSDRGDGYTF

V gene: TRBV25-1
D gene: -
J gene: TRBJ1-2
clone size: few
CDR3 DNA: TGTGCCAGCAGAGAGGATTCCGGCTACACCTTC
CDR3 protein: CASREDSGYTF

V gene: TRBV24-1
D gene: TRBD1
J gene: TRBJ1-2
clone size: -
CDR3 DNA: TGTGCCACCAGAGGACAGGGCGGCTATGGCTACACCTTC
CDR3 protein: CATRGQGGYGYTF

V gene: TRBV11-2
D gene: -
J gene: TRBJ1-1
clone size: -
CDR3 DNA: TGTGCCAGCAGCTTAGTAGACAGGAACACTGAAGCTTTCTTT
CDR3 protein: CASSLVDRNTEAFF

V gene: TRBV4-1
D gene: -
J gene: TRBJ1-2
clone size: -
CDR3 DNA: TGCGCCAGCAGCCCCGACGGCAGGTTTTTTAACTATGGCTACACCTTC
CDR3 protein: CASSPDGRFFNYGYTF

V gene: TRBV6-4
D gene: TRBD1
J gene: TRBJ1-4
clone size: -
CDR3 DNA: TGTGCCAGCAGTGGCAACAGGGGGCTTGTATACGAAAAACTGTTTTTT
CDR3 protein: CASSGNRGLVYEKLFF

V gene: TRBV19
D gene: -
J gene: TRBJ1-1
clone size: -
CDR3 DNA: TGTGCCAGTAGCTTAGGGGGGGGGTTCAACACTGAAGCTTTCTTT
CDR3 protein: CASSLGGGFNTEAFF

V gene: TRBV7-9
D gene: TRBD1
J gene: TRBJ1-1
clone size: -
CDR3 DNA: TGTGCCAGCAGCTCGGGACAGATAGAGAACACTGAAGCTTTCTTT
CDR3 protein: CASSSGQIENTEAFF

V gene: TRBV7-2
D gene: -
J gene: TRBJ1-5
clone size: once
CDR3 DNA: TGTGCCAGCAGCTTACGGGTGGGGCAGGCCGCTAGCGGGCAGCCCCAGCATTTT
CDR3 protein: CASSLRVGQAASGQPQHF

V gene: TRBV18
D gene: TRBD2
J gene: TRBJ2-7
clone size: -
CDR3 DNA: TGTGCCAGCTCAGTCAGGACTAGCGGGGGTTACGAGCAGTACTTC
CDR3 protein: CASSVRTSGGYEQYF

V gene: TRBV6-5
D gene: TRBD2
J gene: TRBJ2-7
clone size: -
CDR3 DNA: TGTGCCAGCAGCACCCGGGAGGGTACCTACGAGCAGTACTTC
CDR3 protein: CASSTREGTYEQYF

V gene: TRBV4-3
D gene: TRBD2
J gene: TRBJ2-3
clone size: -
CDR3 DNA: TGCGCCAGCAGCCAAGATCCCGCTAGCGGGAGGGGAACAGATACGCAGTATTTT
CDR3 protein: CASSQDPASGRGTDTQYF

V gene: TRBV6-6
D gene: TRBD1
J gene: TRBJ2-7
clone size: -
CDR3 DNA: TGTGCCAGCAGTAAGGACGGAACAGGGGATATCTACGAGCAGTACTTC
CDR3 protein: CASSKDGTGDIYEQYF

V gene: TRBV7-9
D gene: -
J gene: TRBJ1-4
clone size: -
CDR3 DNA: TGTGCCAGCACCCCTGAGTGGGCAGGGGCTAATGAAAAACTGTTTTTT
CDR3 protein: CASTPEWAGANEKLFF

V gene: TRBV7-2
D gene: -
J gene: TRBJ1-2
clone size: once
CDR3 DNA: TGTGCCAGCAGCTTAGCCCAGGCTCCCTATGGCTACACCTTC
CDR3 protein: CASSLAQAPYGYTF

V gene: TRBV10-2
D gene: TRBD1
J gene: TRBJ1-6
clone size: few
CDR3 DNA: TGCGCCAGCACTCCGACAGGGTCAAATTCACCCCTCCACTTT
CDR3 protein: CASTPTGSNSPLHF

V gene: TRBV10-1
D gene: -
J gene: TRBJ1-2
clone size: -
CDR3 DNA: TGCGCCAGCAGTGCTTACAGATCTAACTATGGCTACACCTTC
CDR3 protein: CASSAYRSNYGYTF

V gene: TRBV11-2
D gene: TRBD2
J gene: TRBJ2-5
clone size: -
CDR3 DNA: TGTGCCAGCACCCACCTCGGGAACCTAGCGGGAGCCTTTCTGGAGACCCAGTACTTC
CDR3 protein: CASTHLGNLAGAFLETQYF

V gene: TRBV29-1
D gene: TRBD1
J gene: TRBJ2-7
clone size: -
CDR3 DNA: TGCAGGACAGGGGTATTAAGTGTCTCCTACGAGCAGTACTTC
CDR3 protein: CRTGVLSVSYEQYF

V gene: TRBV7-2
D gene: TRBD1
J gene: TRBJ2-7
clone size: -
CDR3 DNA: TGTGCCAGCAGGGTTCTGGGACAGGAAGACTACGAGCAGTACTTC
CDR3 protein: CASRVLGQEDYEQYF

V gene: TRBV5-1
D gene: TRBD1
J gene: TRBJ2-4
clone size: -
CDR3 DNA: TGCGCCAGCAGACGAACACTATGGACAGGCCCGGCGACCAAAAACATTCAGTACTTC
CDR3 protein: CASRRTLWTGPATKNIQYF

V gene: TRBV28
D gene: -
J gene: TRBJ1-2
clone size: -
CDR3 DNA: TGTGCCAGCAGTTTATCAAGCAGGGCTGGTGGCTACACCTTC
CDR3 protein: CASSLSSRAGGYTF

V gene: TRBV6-5
D gene: TRBD2
J gene: TRBJ2-2
clone size: once
CDR3 DNA: TGTGCCAGCAGCTGGGACTACCCCACCGGGGAGCTGTTTTTT
CDR3 protein: CASSWDYPTGELFF

V gene: TRBV5-8
D gene: TRBD2
J gene: TRBJ2-5
clone size: -
CDR3 DNA: TGTGCCAGCAGCTTGGGGCCCCCGGCCGGGAGGGTGCGGACCCAATACTTC
CDR3 protein: CASSLGPPAGRVRTQYF

V gene: TRBV2
D gene: TRBD1
J gene: TRBJ1-5
clone size: -
CDR3 DNA: TGTGCCAGCAGTGGCCAGGGGGATCAGCCCCAGCATTTT
CDR3 protein: CASSGQGDQPQHF

V gene: TRBV9
D gene: -
J gene: TRBJ2-3
clone size: -
CDR3 DNA: TGTGCCAGCAGGCCGACTAGCGCGAAGGGGGCTAGCACAGATACGCAGTATTTT
CDR3 protein: CASRPTSAKGASTDTQYF

V gene: TRBV5-6
D gene: TRBD1
J gene: TRBJ1-2
clone size: once
CDR3 DNA: TGTGCCAGCAGCCGACAGGGGGTTTACTATGGCTACACCTTC
CDR3 protein: CASSRQGVYYGYTF

V gene: TRBV11-3
D gene: -
J gene: TRBJ1-1
clone size: -
CDR3 DNA: TGTGCCAGCAGCCCCGGGGGTCGGCACACTGAAGCTTTCTTT
CDR3 protein: CASSPGGRHTEAFF

V gene: TRBV7-6
D gene: -
J gene: TRBJ2-1
clone size: once
CDR3 DNA: TGTGCCAGCAGCTTTCGACAGGACAATGAGCAGTTCTTC
CDR3 protein: CASSFRQDNEQFF

V gene: TRBV3-1/TRBV3-2
D gene: -
J gene: TRBJ1-1
clone size: -
CDR3 DNA: TGTGCCAGCAGTCTAAAGGGGGGGGCTCCGGCTTTCTTT
CDR3 protein: CASSLKGGAPAFF

V gene: TRBV4-2
D gene: -
J gene: TRBJ1-2
clone size: once
CDR3 DNA: TGTGCCAGCAGCCAAGATCTGACAGGCCGGGCTAATGGCTACACCTTC
CDR3 protein: CASSQDLTGRANGYTF

V gene: TRBV27
D gene: -
J gene: TRBJ2-1
clone size: -
CDR3 DNA: TGTGCCAGCAGTTTAGGTGTCAGCAATGAGCAGTTCTTC
CDR3 protein: CASSLGVSNEQFF

V gene: TRBV6-5
D gene: -
J gene: TRBJ1-2
clone size: -
CDR3 DNA: TGTGCCAGCAGTTACTCGATCAGCGCTAACTATGGCTACACCTTC
CDR3 protein: CASSYSISANYGYTF

V gene: TRBV27
D gene: TRBD2
J gene: TRBJ2-5
clone size: -
CDR3 DNA: TGTGCCAGCAGTTACCTGCGGGGGTCCGTCGAGACCCAGTACTTC
CDR3 protein: CASSYLRGSVETQYF

V gene: TRBV5-1
D gene: TRBD1
J gene: TRBJ1-6
clone size: -
CDR3 DNA: TGCGCCAGCAGCAACAGGACAGGGGGTTATAATTCACCCCTCCACTTT
CDR3 protein: CASSNRTGGYNSPLHF

V gene: TRBV2
D gene: -
J gene: TRBJ1-5
clone size: -
CDR3 DNA: TGTGCCAGCCAGTGGGAGATCAATCAGCCCCAGCATTTT
CDR3 protein: CASQWEINQPQHF

V gene: TRBV19
D gene: TRBD2
J gene: TRBJ2-3
clone size: -
CDR3 DNA: TGTGCCAGTAGTCCGCAGGGACTAGACATGCAGTATTTT
CDR3 protein: CASSPQGLDMQYF

V gene: TRBV19
D gene: TRBD1
J gene: TRBJ1-5
clone size: -
CDR3 DNA: TGTGCCAGTAGGGGACAGGGGGTTAGCAATCAGCCCCAGCATTTT
CDR3 protein: CASRGQGVSNQPQHF

V gene: TRBV4-1
D gene: -
J gene: TRBJ2-7
clone size: -
CDR3 DNA: TGCGCCAGCAGCCAAGGGACAGCGTACTACGAGCAGTACTTC
CDR3 protein: CASSQGTAYYEQYF

V gene: TRBV29-1
D gene: -
J gene: TRBJ1-5
clone size: -
CDR3 DNA: TGCAGCGTTGTTTACGGGATCAATCAGCCCCAGCATTTT
CDR3 protein: CSVVYGINQPQHF

V gene: TRBV7-2
D gene: TRBD2
J gene: TRBJ2-3
clone size: -
CDR3 DNA: TGTGCCAGCAGCCCCGTCAGCCGGGGGGAGCCCACAGATACGCAGTATTTT
CDR3 protein: CASSPVSRGEPTDTQYF

V gene: TRBV5-5
D gene: -
J gene: TRBJ2-7
clone size: -
CDR3 DNA: TGTGCCAGCCGGGTTAGCGGTGGTTACGGCGAGCAGTACTTC
CDR3 protein: CASRVSGGYGEQYF

V gene: TRBV28
D gene: TRBD1
J gene: TRBJ2-5
clone size: -
CDR3 DNA: TGTGCCAGCAGTTACTACACAGGGGGAACAGAAGAGACCCAGTACTTC
CDR3 protein: CASSYYTGGTEETQYF

V gene: TRBV30
D gene: -
J gene: TRBJ1-1
clone size: -
CDR3 DNA: TGTGCCTGGAGTACTGGACACCTACGCCGTGAAGCTTTCTTT
CDR3 protein: CAWSTGHLRREAFF

V gene: TRBV6-5
D gene: -
J gene: TRBJ1-6
clone size: once
CDR3 DNA: TGTGCCAGCAGTTACTCTCGGCAGGGGATCCTCTCACCCCTCCACTTT
CDR3 protein: CASSYSRQGILSPLHF

V gene: TRBV4-1
D gene: TRBD1
J gene: TRBJ1-3
clone size: -
CDR3 DNA: TGCGCCAGCAGCCAAGGCCCCCAGGGGGCGGGTGGAAACACCATATATTTT
CDR3 protein: CASSQGPQGAGGNTIYF

V gene: TRBV5-1
D gene: TRBD1
J gene: TRBJ2-2
clone size: -
CDR3 DNA: TGCGCCAGCAGCACGACCCCGGGACAGGGGGCGGAGGAGCTGTTTTTT
CDR3 protein: CASSTTPGQGAEELFF